The following is a T cell receptor beta chain sequence with its context. Trimming cost V 0 bases and J 2 bases; bases outside gene matches: 0. This CDR3 has 16 amino acids. Germline lookup yields CDR1 SGHAT and CDR2 FQDESV (reference sequence). This specimen belongs to a study of blood T cell repertoires in COVID-19. Profiling relied on immunoSEQ multiplex PCR, and the TCRdb table lists in-frame clones only, not all of them. The repertoire holds around 98,000 clones, 82% seen once, with approximately 10% in the top ten. The source is a man between 65 and 85 years old with active or convalescent COVID-19. The gene calls are TRBV11-1 and TRBJ2-1, with 11 bases identical to TRBD2. Sequenced input: peripheral blood. The CDR3 reads CASSLASGGAYNEQFF. The CDR3 nucleotides read TGTGCCAGCAGCTTAGCTAGCGGGGGGGCCTACAATGAGCAGTTCTTC.